Sequencing of this TCR beta chain was carried out in a study of blood T cell repertoires in COVID-19. This clone was observed a few times. This sample also contains other DNA sequences that code for the same CDR3. The CDR3 totals 14 residues. Looked up from germline, CDR1 is SGHAT and CDR2 is FQNNGV. The trim removed 3 bases at V and 0 bases at J, leaving 0 bases unmatched. Sequencing was performed with immunoSEQ multiplex PCR; in TCRdb, only in-frame clones are kept and a portion is missing. The sample shows 260,000 or so clones, 86% of them seen only once. The clonotype comes from a man between 18 and 35 years old who had recovered from COVID-19. This chain links TRBV11-2 with TRBJ2-7; TRBD1 matches at 9 bases. Specimen: PBMCs or T cells enriched from blood (not recorded which). This CDR3 reads CASSLDRGSYEQYF. CDR3 in DNA: TGTGCCAGCAGCTTGGACAGGGGCTCCTACGAGCAGTACTTC. Looking up the rest from reference TRBV11-2 and TRBJ2-7 gives the full variable domain: EAGVAQSPRYKIIEKRQSVAFWCNPISGHATLYWYQQILGQGPKLLIQFQNNGVVDDSQLPKDRFSAERLKGVDSTLKIQPAKLEDSAVYLCASSLDRGSYEQYFGPGTRLTVT.